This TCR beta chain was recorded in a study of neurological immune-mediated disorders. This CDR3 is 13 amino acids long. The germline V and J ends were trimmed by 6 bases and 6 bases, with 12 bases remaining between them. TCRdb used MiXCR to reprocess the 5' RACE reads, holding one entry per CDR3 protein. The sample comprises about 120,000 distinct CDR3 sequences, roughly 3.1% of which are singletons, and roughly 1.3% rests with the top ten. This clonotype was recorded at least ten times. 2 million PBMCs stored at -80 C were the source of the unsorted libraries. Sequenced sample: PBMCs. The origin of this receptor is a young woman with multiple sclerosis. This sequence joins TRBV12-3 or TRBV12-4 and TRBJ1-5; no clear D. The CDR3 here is CASSQMLGQPQHF. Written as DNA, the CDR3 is TGTGCCAGCAGCCAAATGCTAGGTCAGCCCCAGCATTTT.